This T cell receptor beta chain originates from a study of tumor and adjacent non-tumor tissue in lung cancer. Study overall: Stage I to III disease affected 10 men and 5 women aged about 31 to 85. Each sample yielded approximately 4 million productive TCRbeta reads on average. Findings of the study overall: Normal lung showed higher cumulative top 100 clone frequency than tumor.

A note on this clonotype: Antigen specificity is unknown.

The template was RNA from unsorted bulk tissue. Newly diagnosed lung cancer patients had thoracic surgery in China, August–November 2014, without prior chemotherapy. A modified ARM-PCR protocol with three rounds of nested PCR amplified TCRbeta. TCRdb re-called the multiplex PCR reads through MiXCR, storing one row per CDR3 protein. The sample contains 120,000 or so distinct CDR3 sequences, roughly 64% of which appear only once. Sequenced: lung tumor tissue. The sequence was obtained from a man aged 30-40 years with non-small cell lung cancer.

In nucleotides, the CDR3 is TGCAGTGCTTCGATCGTACTCTGCGAGCAGTACTTC. This encodes CSASIVLCEQYF. The V and J genes are TRBV20-1 and TRBJ2-7; D remains ambiguous. The V gene's germline CDR1 is DFQATT and CDR2 SNEGSKA (reference sequence). V was cut by 5 bases and J by 6 bases, with 14 bases left in between. The CDR3 extends over 12 amino acids.